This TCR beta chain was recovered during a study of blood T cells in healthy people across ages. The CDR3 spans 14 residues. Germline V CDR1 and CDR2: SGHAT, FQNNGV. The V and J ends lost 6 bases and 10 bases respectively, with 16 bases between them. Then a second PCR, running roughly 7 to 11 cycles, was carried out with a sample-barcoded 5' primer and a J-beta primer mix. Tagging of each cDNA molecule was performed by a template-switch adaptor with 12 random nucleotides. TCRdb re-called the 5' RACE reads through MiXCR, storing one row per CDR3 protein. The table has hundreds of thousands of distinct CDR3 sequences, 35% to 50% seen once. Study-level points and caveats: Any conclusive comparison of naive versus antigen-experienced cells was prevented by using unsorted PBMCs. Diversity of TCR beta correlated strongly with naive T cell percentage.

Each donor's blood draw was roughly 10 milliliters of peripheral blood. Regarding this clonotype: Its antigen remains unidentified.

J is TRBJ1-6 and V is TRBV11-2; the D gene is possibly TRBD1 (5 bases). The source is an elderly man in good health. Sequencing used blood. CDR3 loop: CASRLGAGGSPLHF. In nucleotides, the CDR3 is TGTGCCAGCAGACTAGGGGCGGGAGGGTCACCCCTCCACTTT.